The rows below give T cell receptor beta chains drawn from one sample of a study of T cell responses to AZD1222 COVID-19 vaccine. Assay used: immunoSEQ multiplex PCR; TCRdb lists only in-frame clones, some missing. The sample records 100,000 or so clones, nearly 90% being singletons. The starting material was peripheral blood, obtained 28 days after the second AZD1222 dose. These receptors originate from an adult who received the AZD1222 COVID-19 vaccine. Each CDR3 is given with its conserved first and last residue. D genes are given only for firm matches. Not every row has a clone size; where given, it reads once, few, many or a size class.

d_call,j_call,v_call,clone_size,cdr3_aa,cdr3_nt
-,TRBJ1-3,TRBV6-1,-,CASSEIGRGNTIYF,TGTGCCAGCAGTGAAATAGGCAGGGGAAACACCATATATTTT
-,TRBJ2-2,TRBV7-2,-,CASSGQILNTGELFF,TGTGCCAGCAGCGGACAGATTTTGAACACCGGGGAGCTGTTTTTT
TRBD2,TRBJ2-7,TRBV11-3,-,CASSGGDSIYEQYF,TGTGCCAGCAGCGGGGGGGACTCCATCTACGAGCAGTACTTC
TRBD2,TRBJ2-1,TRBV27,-,CASSLSSSGNNEQFF,TGTGCCAGCAGTTTATCGTCTAGCGGAAACAATGAGCAGTTCTTC
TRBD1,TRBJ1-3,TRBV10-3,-,CAIRPPTGQGPSGNTIYF,TGTGCCATCAGACCCCCCACGGGACAGGGGCCCTCTGGAAACACCATATATTTT
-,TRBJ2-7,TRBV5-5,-,CASSLAAREQYF,TGTGCCAGCAGCTTGGCAGCGCGGGAGCAGTACTTC
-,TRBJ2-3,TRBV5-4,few,CASSPVQGSTQYF,TGTGCCAGCAGCCCGGTTCAGGGGAGTACGCAGTATTTT
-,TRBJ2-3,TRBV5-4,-,CASSYALPRGTQYF,TGTGCCAGCAGCTACGCGCTACCCAGGGGTACGCAGTATTTT
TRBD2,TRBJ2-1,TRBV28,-,CASRFWTSGSSYNEQFF,TGTGCCAGCAGGTTTTGGACTAGCGGGAGCTCCTACAATGAGCAGTTCTTC
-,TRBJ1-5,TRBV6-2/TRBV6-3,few,CASSYSVQGLRESNQPQHF,TGTGCCAGCAGTTACTCGGTCCAGGGATTGAGAGAGAGCAATCAGCCCCAGCATTTT
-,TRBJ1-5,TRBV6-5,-,CASTYSNQPQHF,TGTGCCAGCACGTATAGCAATCAGCCCCAGCATTTT
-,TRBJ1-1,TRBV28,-,CASSFPARTEAFF,TGTGCCAGCAGTTTTCCGGCTCGCACTGAAGCTTTCTTT
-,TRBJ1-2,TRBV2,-,CASSGDSAGGYTF,TGTGCCAGCAGTGGCGACAGCGCGGGAGGCTACACCTTC
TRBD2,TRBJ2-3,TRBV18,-,CASSFGSGASTDTQYF,TGTGCCAGCTCATTCGGAAGCGGGGCAAGCACAGATACGCAGTATTTT
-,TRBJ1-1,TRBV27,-,CASSSPEEGEAFF,TGTGCCAGCAGTTCCCCCGAAGAGGGGGAAGCTTTCTTT
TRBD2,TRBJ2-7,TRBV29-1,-,CSASMGLRGNEQYF,TGCAGCGCCAGTATGGGACTACGGGGGAACGAGCAGTACTTC
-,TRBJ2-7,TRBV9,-,CASSGSSYEQYF,TGTGCCAGCAGCGGGAGCTCCTACGAGCAGTACTTC
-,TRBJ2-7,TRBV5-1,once,CASRESYEQYF,TGCGCCAGCAGGGAGTCCTACGAGCAGTACTTC
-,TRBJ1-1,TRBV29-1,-,CSVEDLSGGLGEAFF,TGCAGCGTTGAAGATCTTTCGGGGGGGCTTGGAGAAGCTTTCTTT
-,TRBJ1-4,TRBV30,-,CAWRGWRGVGEKLFF,TGTGCCTGGAGAGGTTGGAGAGGGGTGGGAGAAAAACTGTTTTTT
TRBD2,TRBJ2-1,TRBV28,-,CASRVRTSEYNEQFF,TGTGCCAGCAGGGTCCGGACTAGCGAATACAATGAGCAGTTCTTC
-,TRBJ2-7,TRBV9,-,CASSVGHEQYF,TGTGCCAGCAGCGTAGGACACGAGCAGTACTTC
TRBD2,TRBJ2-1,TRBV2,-,CASSPGLAGEQFF,TGTGCCAGCAGTCCGGGACTAGCCGGGGAGCAGTTCTTC
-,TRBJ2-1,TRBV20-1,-,CSADLKEQFF,TGCAGTGCTGACCTTAAGGAGCAGTTCTTC
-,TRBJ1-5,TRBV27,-,CASSRAYGGEYSNQPQHF,TGTGCCAGCAGTAGGGCATACGGGGGCGAATATAGCAATCAGCCCCAGCATTTT
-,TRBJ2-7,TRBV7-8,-,CASKDTGRNYEQYF,TGTGCCAGCAAGGATACGGGACGGAATTACGAGCAGTACTTC
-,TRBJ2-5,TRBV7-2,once,CASSLAGLTYQETQYF,TGTGCCAGCAGCTTAGCCGGACTGACCTACCAAGAGACCCAGTACTTC
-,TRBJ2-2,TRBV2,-,CASRSEGVNTGELFF,TGTGCCAGCCGGAGTGAGGGAGTGAACACCGGGGAGCTGTTTTTT
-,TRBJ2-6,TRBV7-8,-,CASSRDRSSSGANVLTF,TGTGCCAGCAGCCGTGACAGGAGTTCCTCTGGGGCCAACGTCCTGACTTTC
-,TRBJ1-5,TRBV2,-,CASSPGSNQPQHF,TGTGCCAGCAGTCCCGGAAGCAATCAGCCCCAGCATTTT
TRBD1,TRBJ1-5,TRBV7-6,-,CASSGNRGEGSQHF,TGTGCCAGCAGTGGAAACAGGGGCGAAGGATCCCAGCATTTT
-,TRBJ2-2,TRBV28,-,CASSIQDYTGELFF,TGTGCCAGCAGTATACAGGATTACACCGGGGAGCTGTTTTTT
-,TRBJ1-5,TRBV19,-,CASGQFNQPQHF,TGTGCCAGTGGACAGTTCAATCAGCCCCAGCATTTT
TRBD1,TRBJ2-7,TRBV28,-,CAIHATGTGRHEQYF,TGTGCCATCCATGCTACCGGGACAGGGCGCCACGAGCAGTACTTC
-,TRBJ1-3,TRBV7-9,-,CASSDGPSSGNTIYF,TGTGCCAGCAGCGATGGACCTAGCTCTGGAAACACCATATATTTT
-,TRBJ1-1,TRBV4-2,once,CASSPNLEAGAFF,TGTGCCAGCAGCCCAAACCTAGAGGCGGGGGCTTTCTTT
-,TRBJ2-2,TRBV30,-,CAWSRGGNTGELFF,TGTGCCTGGAGTAGGGGCGGGAACACCGGGGAGCTGTTTTTT
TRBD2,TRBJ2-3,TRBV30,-,CAWSDWREATDTQYF,TGTGCCTGGAGTGATTGGCGGGAGGCGACAGATACGCAGTATTTT
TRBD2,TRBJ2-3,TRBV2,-,CASTRTSGTDTQYF,TGTGCCAGCACCCGAACTAGCGGGACAGATACGCAGTATTTT
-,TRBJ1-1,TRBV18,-,CASSPNRNTEAFF,TGTGCCAGCTCACCTAACAGGAACACTGAAGCTTTCTTT
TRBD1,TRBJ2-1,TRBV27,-,CASSPDRGPYNEQFF,TGTGCCAGCTCTCCCGACAGGGGGCCCTACAATGAGCAGTTCTTC
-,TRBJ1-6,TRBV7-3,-,CASSPQGAGNNSPLHF,TGTGCCAGCAGCCCCCAAGGAGCCGGAAATAATTCACCCCTCCACTTT
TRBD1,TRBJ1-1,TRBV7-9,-,CASSQIQGAETEAFF,TGTGCCAGCAGCCAAATACAGGGGGCCGAGACTGAAGCTTTCTTT
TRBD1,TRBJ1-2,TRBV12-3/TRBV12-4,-,CASSHRGHGGYTF,TGTGCCAGCAGTCACAGGGGACATGGAGGCTACACCTTC
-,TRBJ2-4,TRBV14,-,CASSHQEYSIQYF,TGTGCCAGCAGCCATCAAGAGTATAGCATTCAGTACTTC
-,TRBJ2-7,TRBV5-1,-,CASSWGTADSYEQYF,TGCGCCAGCAGCTGGGGGACGGCGGACTCCTACGAGCAGTACTTC
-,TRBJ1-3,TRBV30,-,CAWSTWAPGNTIYF,TGTGCCTGGAGTACCTGGGCCCCTGGAAACACCATATATTTT
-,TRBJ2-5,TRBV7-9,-,CASSQRSGSFLSTQETQYF,TGTGCCAGCAGCCAAAGATCCGGGAGTTTTCTGTCCACACAAGAGACCCAGTACTTC
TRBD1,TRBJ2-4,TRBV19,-,CASSMFLGQINIQYF,TGTGCCAGTAGTATGTTTCTGGGACAGATTAACATTCAGTACTTC
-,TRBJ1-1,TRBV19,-,CASLDYLNTEAFF,TGTGCCAGCCTAGACTACCTGAACACTGAAGCTTTCTTT
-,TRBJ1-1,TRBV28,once,CATKTVLAFF,TGTGCCACAAAGACAGTGCTAGCTTTCTTT
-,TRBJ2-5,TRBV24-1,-,CATSDSGTGETQYF,TGTGCCACCAGTGATTCCGGGACTGGGGAGACCCAGTACTTC
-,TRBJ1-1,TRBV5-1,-,CASSLAWWNTEAFF,TGCGCCAGCAGCTTGGCGTGGTGGAACACTGAAGCTTTCTTT
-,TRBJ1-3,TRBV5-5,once,CASSLDGYSGNTIYF,TGTGCCAGCAGCTTGGACGGCTACTCTGGAAACACCATATATTTT